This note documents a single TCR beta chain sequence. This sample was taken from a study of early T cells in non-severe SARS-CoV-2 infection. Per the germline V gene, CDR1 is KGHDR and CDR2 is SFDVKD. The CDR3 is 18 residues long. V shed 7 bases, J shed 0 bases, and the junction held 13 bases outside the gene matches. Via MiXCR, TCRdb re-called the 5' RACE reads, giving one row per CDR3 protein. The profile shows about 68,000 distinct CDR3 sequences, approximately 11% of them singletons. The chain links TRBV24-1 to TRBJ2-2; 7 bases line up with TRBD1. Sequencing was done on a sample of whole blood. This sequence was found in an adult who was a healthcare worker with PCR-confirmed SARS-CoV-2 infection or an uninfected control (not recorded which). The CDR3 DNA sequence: TGTGCCACCAGCACGACACAGGGGCGTTTTGCGAACACCGGGGAGCTGTTTTTT. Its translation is CATSTTQGRFANTGELFF.